A selection of T cell receptor beta chains follows, all from one sample in a study of blood T cells in healthy people across ages. Using its own MiXCR run on the 5' RACE reads, TCRdb lists one record per CDR3 protein. The sample has 1.8 million or so distinct CDR3 sequences; 30% to 40% are singletons. The sequencing input was blood. The receptors were sampled from a human donor in good health. Both conserved end residues are trimmed from each CDR3.

cdr3_aa	j_call	v_call
ASTSPAVSYEQY	TRBJ2-7	TRBV3-1
GGGGGGLTDTQY	TRBJ2-3	TRBV29-1
ATSDSTRENEQF	TRBJ2-1	TRBV24-1
ATTPGQGLYEQY	TRBJ2-7	TRBV10-3
SASIRRGLIFNSPLH	TRBJ1-6	TRBV20-1
ASSYVGARGETQY	TRBJ2-5	TRBV6-6
ASSSRLAGVSYEQY	TRBJ2-7	TRBV5-1
ASSQTTGGDGYT	TRBJ1-2	TRBV7-9
ASAERTSGYNEQF	TRBJ2-1	TRBV28
ASSQAGGEGNYEQY	TRBJ2-7	TRBV4-3
ASSLGRTNEQF	TRBJ2-1	TRBV7-8
ASSGVAGGYNEQF	TRBJ2-1	TRBV7-2
ASKGDRREQPQH	TRBJ1-5	TRBV6-6
ASSLVARGDYEQY	TRBJ2-7	TRBV7-9
ASRPTTLNTEAF	TRBJ1-1	TRBV6-5
ASSQESTRASGSPLH	TRBJ1-6	TRBV4-3
ASSPGQASYEQY	TRBJ2-7	TRBV5-1
SAKQGAEGKLF	TRBJ1-4	TRBV20-1
ASRLTGTQNTEAF	TRBJ1-1	TRBV12-3/TRBV12-4
ATSRLIWREVADTQY	TRBJ2-3	TRBV15
ASSQDPYSNQPQH	TRBJ1-5	TRBV4-3
ASSTTRNYEGPVNQPQH	TRBJ1-5	TRBV21-1
ASSVRGRETQY	TRBJ2-5	TRBV9